One and the same sample provided the 3 T cell receptor beta chains below, sequenced in a study of cytomegalovirus exposure and HLA in healthy donors. Use of 60 Vbeta and 13 Jbeta primers characterized the PCR. Assay: immunoSEQ multiplex PCR; the TCRdb copy retains only in-frame clones and omits some. The sample shows approximately 120,000 clones, approximately 80% of them seen only once. Source material: PBMCs. Source of these receptors: a woman aged 25 to 45 in good health and CMV-seronegative.

The chain couples TRBV6-5 to TRBJ1-5; 7 bases agree with TRBD1. V was pared by 6 bases and J by 3 bases, with 5 bases of the junction left unmatched. CDR3 length equals 14 residues. Germline V gene data show CDR1 as MNHEY and CDR2 as SVGAGI. The CDR3 spells CASSTGQHNQPQHF. CDR3 coding DNA: TGTGCCAGCAGCACGGGACAGCACAATCAGCCCCAGCATTTT.

This clone was seen a handful of times. The chain carries TRBV18 and TRBJ2-7, with 7 bases lining up with TRBD1. Germline V gives CDR1 KGHSH, CDR2 LQKENI. V shed 0 bases, J shed 4 bases, and the junction held 15 bases outside the gene matches. The CDR3 spans 18 residues. For the CDR3, the DNA is TGTGCCAGCTCACCACCTAGTCTTAGAGACAGGGATATGTACGAGCAGTACTTC. Translation: CASSPPSLRDRDMYEQYF.

The genes are TRBV2 and TRBJ2-3; perhaps TRBD1 as D (5 bases). Trimming removed 5 bases at V and 1 base at J, with 10 bases between. Germline V lookup: CDR1 SNHLY, CDR2 FYNNEI. The CDR3 loop spans 14 amino acids. CDR3 sequence: CASSYRSGTDTQYF. CDR3 DNA sequence: TGTGCCAGCAGTTACAGGTCCGGCACAGATACGCAGTATTTT.